One sample yielded the 25 T cell receptor beta chains listed below, sequenced in a study of cytomegalovirus exposure and HLA in healthy donors. The PCR contained 60 Vbeta and 13 Jbeta primers. Using immunoSEQ multiplex PCR, the repertoire was profiled, and TCRdb retains in-frame clones only, with some absent. Here the sample spans 75,000 to 95,000 clones, about 73% being singletons. Sequenced input: PBMCs. The receptors derive from a middle-aged woman in good health and CMV-seropositive.

As to this clone: Mismatch with germline at one junction end may stem from a read error. V gene TRBV10-1 combines with J gene TRBJ1-2; D possibly corresponds to TRBD1 (6 bases). The CDR3 sequence is 16 residues long. CDR1 WNHNN and CDR2 SYGVQD come from the germline V gene (reference sequence). The CDR3 protein is CASSHSRNRADYGYPF. The CDR3 nucleotides read TGCGCCAGCAGCCACTCTCGGAACAGGGCTGACTATGGCTACCCCTTC.

The J gene is TRBJ2-3, the V gene TRBV9, with TRBD1 as a possible D gene (5 bases). Germline CDR1 is SGDLS and CDR2 is YYNGEE. The V end lost 0 bases, the J end lost 4 bases, and 12 bases lay between the germline ends. This CDR3 comprises 15 residues. The chain's CDR3 is CASSVGQSGPDTQYF. CDR3 sequence (DNA): TGTGCCAGCAGCGTAGGACAGTCCGGTCCAGATACGCAGTATTTT. The full variable domain, with the rest looked up from reference TRBV9 and TRBJ2-3, is DSGVTQTPKHLITATGQRVTLRCSPRSGDLSVYWYQQSLDQGLQFLIQYYNGEERAKGNILERFSAQQFPDLHSELNLSSLELGDSALYFCASSVGQSGPDTQYFGPGTRLTVL.

This clone came up a few times. V usage is TRBV5-5 and J usage is TRBJ2-3, with D unresolved. The CDR3 has 12 residues. Trimming removed 2 bases at V and 5 bases at J, with 6 bases between. CDR1 and CDR2 from the germline V gene are SGHKS and YYEKEE (reference sequence). The CDR3 protein is CASSLSGDTQYF. The CDR3 DNA follows: TGTGCCAGCAGCTTATCCGGAGATACGCAGTATTTT. Full variable domain (missing parts from reference TRBV5-5 and TRBJ2-3): DAGVTQSPTHLIKTRGQQVTLRCSPISGHKSVSWYQQVLGQGPQFIFQYYEKEERGRGNFPDRFSARQFPNYSSELNVNALLLGDSALYLCASSLSGDTQYFGPGTRLTVL.

The genes are TRBV7-9 and TRBJ1-4; the match to TRBD1 covers 7 bases. CDR3 length: 16 amino acids. Germline-derived CDR1 and CDR2 are SEHNR and FQNEAQ (reference sequence). V was clipped by 5 bases and J by 9 bases; unmatched bases: 15. This chain's CDR3 is CASSLTTGDVSQKLFF. The CDR3 nucleotides are TGTGCCAGCAGCCTAACTACAGGGGATGTTTCTCAAAAACTGTTTTTT.

This sequence joins TRBV7-2 and TRBJ2-1; D gene unclear. The CDR3 length is 14 residues. CDR1 and CDR2 (germline): SGHTA, FQGNSA. V lost 3 bases and J 6 bases, leaving 12 bases between the germline ends. The CDR3 DNA is TGTGCCAGCAGCTTGAGTTGGGCTTTCAATGAGCAGTTCTTC. Protein sequence: CASSLSWAFNEQFF.

This clone was counted a single time. V usage is TRBV30 and J usage is TRBJ2-2; 10 bases are a match to TRBD2. V lost 5 bases, J lost 5 bases, and 8 bases stayed unmatched. The CDR3 spans 15 residues. The germline V gene encodes CDR1 GTSNPN and CDR2 SVGIG (reference sequence). CDR3 in amino acids: CAWFPGLAVTGELFF. The CDR3 DNA reads as TGTGCCTGGTTTCCCGGACTAGCGGTGACCGGGGAGCTGTTTTTT.

This sequence joins TRBV30 and TRBJ2-5, with 11 nucleotides matching TRBD2. CDR3 length equals 14 residues. Germline CDR1 is GTSNPN and CDR2 is SVGIG (reference sequence). Trimming removed 2 bases from V and 4 bases from J; junction bases left unmatched: 3. CDR3 amino acids: CAWSLLAGGETQYF. The CDR3 nucleotides are TGTGCCTGGAGTCTTCTAGCGGGAGGAGAGACCCAGTACTTC.

The V call is TRBV6-6, the J call TRBJ2-7; possibly TRBD2 for D (5 bases). Trimming pared 2 bases from V and 2 bases from J, leaving 10 bases between. The germline gives CDR1 MNHNY, CDR2 SVGAGI (reference sequence). CDR3 size: 14 residues. The CDR3: CASSYLGIAYEQYF. CDR3 coding DNA: TGTGCCAGCAGTTACCTCGGGATTGCCTACGAGCAGTACTTC.

The chain links TRBV7-2 to TRBJ2-7; D is possibly TRBD2 (5 bases). The CDR3 has 14 amino acids. Germline values: CDR1 SGHTA, CDR2 FQGNSA. V lost 5 bases and J 3 bases, leaving 14 bases between the germline ends. CDR3 nucleotide sequence: TGTGCCAGCAGCACTCAAGGCGGGTACTACGAGCAGTACTTC. It codes for CASSTQGGYYEQYF.

The rearrangement joins TRBV9 to TRBJ2-3; 14 bases are a match to TRBD2. Losses at the gene ends were 4 bases for V and 1 base for J; bases not matched to a gene: 2. This CDR3 has 16 amino acids. Germline loops: CDR1 SGDLS, CDR2 YYNGEE. The CDR3 bases are TGTGCCAGCAGCCCGGGACTAGCGGGAGGCACAGATACGCAGTATTTT. Protein sequence: CASSPGLAGGTDTQYF.

J is TRBJ1-1 and V is TRBV29-1; possibly TRBD1 for D (6 bases). The germline V and J ends were trimmed by 7 bases and 4 bases, with 13 bases remaining between them. CDR1 is SQVTM, CDR2 ANQGSEA, per germline. CDR3 length: 12 amino acids. The CDR3 protein is CSAEGGGTEAFF. CDR3 nucleotides: TGCAGCGCAGAGGGAGGGGGCACTGAAGCTTTCTTT.

The chain links TRBV7-2 to TRBJ2-7; TRBD2 matches at 10 bases. Losses at the gene ends were 5 bases for V and 3 bases for J; bases not matched to a gene: 7. This CDR3 contains 15 residues. Germline loops: CDR1 SGHTA, CDR2 FQGNSA. The CDR3 nucleotides read TGTGCCAGCAGCCGAGCGGGAGGGCCCTTCTACGAGCAGTACTTC. Its protein is CASSRAGGPFYEQYF. Using reference TRBV7-2 and TRBJ2-7 for the parts outside the CDR3, the full variable domain is GAGVSQSPSNKVTEKGKDVELRCDPISGHTALYWYRQSLGQGLEFLIYFQGNSAPDKSGLPSDRFSAERTGGSVSTLTIQRTQQEDSAVYLCASSRAGGPFYEQYFGPGTRLTVT.

The chain has TRBV5-1 and TRBJ2-7; TRBD2 is a possible D gene (6 bases). CDR3 length: 17 amino acids. Germline V gene sequence: CDR1 SGHRS, CDR2 YFSETQ. V was pared by 2 bases and J by 6 bases, with 24 bases between. DNA for the CDR3: TGCGCCAGCAGCTTTGTCGTTTGGGGAGGAAGAGGAGGCGAGCAGTACTTC. Its protein product is CASSFVVWGGRGGEQYF.

The J gene is TRBJ1-1, the V gene TRBV5-1; TRBD1 might be the D (5 bases). This CDR3 is built from 14 residues. V gave up 5 bases and J gave up 1 base, with 12 bases separating them. Germline V gives CDR1 SGHRS, CDR2 YFSETQ. In nucleotides, the CDR3 is TGCGCCAGCAGAAGCGGGACGGAGAACACTGAAGCTTTCTTT. It encodes CASRSGTENTEAFF.

The chain joins TRBV27 to TRBJ2-1, with TRBD2 identical over 11 bases. Per germline, CDR1 MNHEY and CDR2 SMNVEV (reference sequence). Trimming cost V 11 bases and J 6 bases; bases outside gene matches: 9. This CDR3 contains 14 residues. CDR3 sequence reads: CAVQGLAGRNEQFF. CDR3 nucleotides: TGTGCCGTCCAAGGACTAGCGGGCCGCAATGAGCAGTTCTTC.

The J gene is TRBJ2-7, the V gene TRBV6-5, with D tentatively TRBD1 (6 bases). Germline V lookup: CDR1 MNHEY, CDR2 SVGAGI. CDR3 length: 14 residues. With 6 bases removed from V and 2 bases from J, the gap between germline ends came to 14 bases. Written as DNA, the CDR3 is TGTGCCAGCAGACTCAACAGGGATCCCTACGAGCAGTACTTC. Encoded protein: CASRLNRDPYEQYF.

J is TRBJ2-3 and V is TRBV5-1, with TRBD2 identical over 14 bases. V was pared by 4 bases and J by 4 bases, with 8 bases of the junction left unmatched. From germline, CDR1 is SGHRS and CDR2 YFSETQ. This CDR3 has 17 amino acids. CDR3 loop: CASSPGLAGEVADTQYF. In DNA form, the CDR3 reads TGCGCCAGCAGCCCGGGACTAGCGGGAGAGGTCGCAGATACGCAGTATTTT.

The chain carries TRBV19 and TRBJ2-1; TRBD2 is a possible D gene (6 bases). The V gene lost 9 bases and the J gene lost 0 bases, with 9 bases spanning the gap. CDR1 is LNHDA, CDR2 SQIVND, per germline (reference sequence). The CDR3 spans 13 residues. CDR3 amino acids: CASTTSSYNEQFF. The CDR3 coding sequence is TGTGCCAGCACGACTAGCTCCTACAATGAGCAGTTCTTC.

The chain has TRBV19 and TRBJ2-1, with a tentative D call TRBD1 (6 bases). Between the trimmed V and J ends, which lost 7 bases and 7 bases, there was a span of 20 bases. This CDR3 comprises 15 residues. Germline loops: CDR1 LNHDA, CDR2 SQIVND (reference sequence). CDR3 residues: CASKTSGGSVNEQFF. The CDR3 DNA reads as TGTGCCAGTAAAACCAGTGGGGGCTCAGTAAATGAGCAGTTCTTC.

CDR3 loop: CASSTGLGGEQYF. In DNA form, the CDR3 reads TGCGCCAGCAGCACCGGGCTCGGGGGCGAGCAGTACTTC. The chain has TRBV5-1 and TRBJ2-7; possible D gene TRBD2, 6 bases. V dropped 4 bases and J dropped 6 bases, with 14 bases sitting between them. CDR3 length: 13 amino acids. Germline V CDR1 and CDR2: SGHRS, YFSETQ.

This chain links TRBV9 with TRBJ1-3; a weak D match, TRBD1 (5 bases). CDR1 SGDLS and CDR2 YYNGEE come from the germline V gene. Trimming took off 0 bases at V and 1 base at J, with 14 bases between the two ends. The CDR3 is 17 residues long. The CDR3 reads CASSVAGGKLSGNTIYF. CDR3 DNA sequence: TGTGCCAGCAGCGTAGCTGGGGGGAAACTTTCTGGAAACACCATATATTTT.

This chain links TRBV7-9 with TRBJ2-1; 9 bases agree with TRBD1. V lost 7 bases to trimming and J lost 7 bases; unmatched junction nucleotides: 5. This CDR3 spans 13 amino acids. Germline lookup yields CDR1 SEHNR and CDR2 FQNEAQ (reference sequence). CDR3 amino acids: CASNSGQGNEQFF. In DNA form, the CDR3 reads TGTGCCAGCAACTCCGGACAGGGGAATGAGCAGTTCTTC.

The chain combines TRBV7-3 with TRBJ2-2; no clear D. Germline CDR1 and CDR2: SGHTA and FQGTGA. CDR3 size: 14 residues. With 5 bases removed from V and 1 base from J, the gap between germline ends came to 8 bases. Here the CDR3 reads CASSKEVNTGELFF. The CDR3 region has the DNA TGTGCCAGCAGCAAAGAGGTGAACACCGGGGAGCTGTTTTTT.

The CDR3 reads CASSLLGLSYEQYF. In DNA form, the CDR3 reads TGTGCCAGCAGCTTATTGGGACTGTCCTACGAGCAGTACTTC. The chain combines TRBV7-2 with TRBJ2-7; D is possibly TRBD2 (6 bases). Germline CDR1 SGHTA, CDR2 FQGNSA. Trimming pared 2 bases from V and 1 base from J, leaving 9 bases between. The CDR3 length is 14 residues.

As DNA, the CDR3 is TGCGCCAGCAGCCAAGATGGGACTAGCGTTACAACTGCGAACGAGCAGTACTTC. It is translated as CASSQDGTSVTTANEQYF. The chain couples TRBV4-3 to TRBJ2-7; 10 nucleotides align to TRBD2. CDR3 length equals 18 residues. The J segment lost 5 bases and the V segment lost 0 bases, leaving 13 bases of the junction unmatched. Germline CDR1 LGHNA, CDR2 YSLEER.